The clone carrying this T cell receptor beta chain was seen a handful of times. This sample stems from a study of blood T cell repertoires in COVID-19. V shed 4 bases and J 5 bases; nucleotides not matched to a gene: 8. The CDR3 is 15 residues long. Germline V CDR1 and CDR2: LGHDT, YNNKEL (reference sequence). Authors' data handling: The authors estimated nucleated cell counts from reference gene primer amplification. The assay was immunoSEQ multiplex PCR, and TCRdb's table has in-frame clones only and misses some. V, J and clone size derive from that table, while D and trimming were established from the DNA sequence. The table has 200,000 to 250,000 clones, roughly 90% seen once.

V and J are TRBV3-1 (or the pseudogene TRBV3-2) and TRBJ1-2, with 9 bases fitting TRBD1. Material: peripheral blood. The sequence came from a woman aged 55-70 years with acute or convalescent COVID-19. The CDR3 is CASSPRDRAGYGYTF. As DNA, the CDR3 is TGTGCCAGCAGCCCCAGGGACAGGGCCGGGTATGGCTACACCTTC.